This T cell receptor beta chain comes out of a study of cytomegalovirus exposure and HLA in healthy donors. Whole-study findings and limits: Analyses of presence and absence presupposed an approximately uniform sequencing depth across donors. It was confirmed in vitro that a few of the CMV-associated chains were specific for CMV antigens.

In the PCR, 60 Vbeta and 13 Jbeta primers were used. Clones were sequenced by immunoSEQ multiplex PCR, and TCRdb holds only the in-frame ones, with some missing. The sample has about 160,000 clones, around 82% seen once. When sampled, the donors appeared nominally healthy, though they likely had unrecorded immune exposures. Points on this clone: Its antigen remains unknown.

Germline values: CDR1 LNHNV, CDR2 YYDKDF (reference sequence). Trimming cost V 2 bases and J 0 bases; bases outside gene matches: 4. This CDR3 region has 15 residues. Sequencing was performed on PBMCs. The chain carries TRBV15 and TRBJ2-7, with 7 bases aligning to TRBD1. The source of this sequence is a man aged 50-60 years in good health and CMV-seropositive. The DNA for the CDR3 is TGTGCCACCAGCAGAATTAACAGGGGCTCCTACGAGCAGTACTTC. It encodes CATSRINRGSYEQYF.